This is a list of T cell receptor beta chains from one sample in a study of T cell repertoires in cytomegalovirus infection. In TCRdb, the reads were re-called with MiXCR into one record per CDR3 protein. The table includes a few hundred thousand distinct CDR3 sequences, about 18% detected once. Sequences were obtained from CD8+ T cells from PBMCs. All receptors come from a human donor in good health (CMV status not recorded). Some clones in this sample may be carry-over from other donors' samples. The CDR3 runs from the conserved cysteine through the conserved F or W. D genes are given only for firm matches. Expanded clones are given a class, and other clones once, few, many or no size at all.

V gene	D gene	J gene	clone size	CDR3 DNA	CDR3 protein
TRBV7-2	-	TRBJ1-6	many	TGTGCCAGCAGCTTAGTAGTCCCAGAGGGACCCATTCTGGATTCACCCCTCCACTTT	CASSLVVPEGPILDSPLHF
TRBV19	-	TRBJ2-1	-	TGTGCCAGTAGTATGACAGGCAATGAGCAGTTCTTC	CASSMTGNEQFF
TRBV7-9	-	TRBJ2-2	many	TGTGCCAGCAGCTTAGCTCCGGCGGGCAACACCGGGGAGCTGTTTTTT	CASSLAPAGNTGELFF
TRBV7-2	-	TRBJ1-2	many	TGTGCCAGCAGCTTAGAATACAGTGGCTATGGCTACACCTTC	CASSLEYSGYGYTF
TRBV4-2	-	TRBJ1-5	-	TGTGCCAGCGGTGAGGGGTTTACGGTGCGCAATCAGCCCCAGCATTTT	CASGEGFTVRNQPQHF
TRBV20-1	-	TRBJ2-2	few	TGCAGTGCTAGAGATTTCGGCTTCACCGGGGAGCTGTTTTTT	CSARDFGFTGELFF
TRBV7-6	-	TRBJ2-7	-	TGTGCCAGCAGCTCCCCGCCCAGGGGCGACAACGAGCAGTACTTC	CASSSPPRGDNEQYF
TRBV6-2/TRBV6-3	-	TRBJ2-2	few	TGTGCCAGCAAACCTACGATGGCAGAAAACACCGGGGAGCTGTTTTTT	CASKPTMAENTGELFF
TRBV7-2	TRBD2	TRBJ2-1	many	TGTGCCAGCAGCTCAACCCTGACTAGCCAAACCTACAATGAGCAGTTCTTC	CASSSTLTSQTYNEQFF
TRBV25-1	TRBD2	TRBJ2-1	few	TGTGCCAGCAGTGAAGCGGGGGAAAATGAGCAGTTCTTC	CASSEAGENEQFF
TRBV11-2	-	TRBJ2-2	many	TGTGCCAGCAGCTTGGGAGGATCCGGGGAGCTGTTTTTT	CASSLGGSGELFF
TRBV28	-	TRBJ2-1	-	TGTGCCAGCAGTACCAACTTCGAAGGGGGTCCCCACAATGAGCAGTTCTTC	CASSTNFEGGPHNEQFF
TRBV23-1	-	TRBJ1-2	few	TGCGCCGTCACGGAGTCGGGTGGCTACACCTTC	CAVTESGGYTF
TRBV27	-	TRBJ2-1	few	TGTGCCAGCAGTTTATCGAAGGGCACCAAGGCCTACAATGAGCAGTTCTTC	CASSLSKGTKAYNEQFF
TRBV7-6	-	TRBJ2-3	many	TGTGCCAGCAGCTTATCCGCGACGCGGGGCAGTGGTACAGATACGCAGTATTTT	CASSLSATRGSGTDTQYF
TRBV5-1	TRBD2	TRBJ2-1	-	TGCGCCAGCAGCGGCGGGACTAGCGAGCACAATGAGCAGTTCTTC	CASSGGTSEHNEQFF
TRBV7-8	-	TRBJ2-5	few	TGTGCCAGCAGCTTAAGACACGAATTCGGGGAGACCCAGTACTTC	CASSLRHEFGETQYF
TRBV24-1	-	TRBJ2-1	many	TGTGCCACCAGTGATTTAGCCACCACAAGGGACAATGAGCAGTTCTTC	CATSDLATTRDNEQFF
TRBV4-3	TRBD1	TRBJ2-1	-	TGCGCCAGCAGCCAGGACCAGCGGACAGGGCCCTACAATGAGCAGTTCTTC	CASSQDQRTGPYNEQFF
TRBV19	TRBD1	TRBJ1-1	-	TGTGCCAGTAGTTCCCAGGGGGGTACTGAAGCTTTCTTT	CASSSQGGTEAFF
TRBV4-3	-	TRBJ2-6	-	TGCGCCAGCAGCCACGGAATCTCTGGGGCCAACGTCCTGACTTTC	CASSHGISGANVLTF
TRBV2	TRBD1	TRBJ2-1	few	TGTGCCAGCAGTACCGGGACAGCTTACAATGAGCAGTTCTTC	CASSTGTAYNEQFF
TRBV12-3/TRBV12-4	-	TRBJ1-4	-	TGTGCCAGCAGTTCGAGTTGGGGAGCAACTAATGAAAAACTGTTTTTT	CASSSSWGATNEKLFF
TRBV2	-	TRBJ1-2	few	TGTGCCAGCAGTGCAGACTCAGGGTATGGCTACACCTTC	CASSADSGYGYTF
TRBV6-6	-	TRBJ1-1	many	TGTGCCAGCAGTTACCGGACCGAACAAGCTTTCTTT	CASSYRTEQAFF
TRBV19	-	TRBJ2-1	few	TGTGCCAGTAGCCGAACAGGGTTGGATGAGCAGTTCTTC	CASSRTGLDEQFF
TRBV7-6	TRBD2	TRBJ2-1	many	TGTGCCAGCAGCCGCGGGACTAGCGGGGGGCCGCAACTGCAGTTCTTC	CASSRGTSGGPQLQFF
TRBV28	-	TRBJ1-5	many	TGTGCCAGCAGCCCCGAGAATGCCGTTAGGCCCCAGCATTTT	CASSPENAVRPQHF
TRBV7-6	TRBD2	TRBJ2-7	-	TGTGCCAGCAGCCTCAGCGGGGGGCTCAGGTACGAGCAGTACTTC	CASSLSGGLRYEQYF
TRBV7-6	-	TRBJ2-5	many	TGTGCCAGCAGCCGTGGCGAGGGAAGTAAGACCCAGTACTTC	CASSRGEGSKTQYF
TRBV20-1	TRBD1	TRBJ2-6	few	TGCAGTGCTGTAGTCCCAGACAGGGTCGGTTCTGGGGCCAACGTCCTGACTTTC	CSAVVPDRVGSGANVLTF
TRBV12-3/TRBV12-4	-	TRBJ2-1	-	TGTGCCAGCAGTTTCCAATTTGGGGGGCTGACCGATGAGCAGTTCTTC	CASSFQFGGLTDEQFF
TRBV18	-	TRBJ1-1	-	TGTGCCAGCTCACCTTGGCGGCCCCAAGCTGAAGCTTTCTTT	CASSPWRPQAEAFF
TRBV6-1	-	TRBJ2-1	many	TGTGCCAGCAGTGGGTGGACAGATTACAATGAGCAGTTCTTC	CASSGWTDYNEQFF
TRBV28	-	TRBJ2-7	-	TGTGCCAGCCTGGACAGGGTGTTCGCGGGGGGGCCTGACGAGCAGTACTTC	CASLDRVFAGGPDEQYF
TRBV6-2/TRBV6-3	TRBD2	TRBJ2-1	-	TGTGCCAGCAGGGAGGGACTAGCGGGGGAGGACCCCTACAATGAGCAGTTCTTC	CASREGLAGEDPYNEQFF
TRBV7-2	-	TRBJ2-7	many	TGTGCCAGCAGCCCCCACTTGGTCCCCGAGCAGTACTTC	CASSPHLVPEQYF
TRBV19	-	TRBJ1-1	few	TGTGCCAGTAGTATTTGGGTGTTGGGGGTCGGGGACACTGAAGCTTTCTTT	CASSIWVLGVGDTEAFF
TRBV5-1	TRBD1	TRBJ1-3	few	TGCGCCAGCAGCCGGGACAGGGGCCTAGGAAACACCATATATTTT	CASSRDRGLGNTIYF
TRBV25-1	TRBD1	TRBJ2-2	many	TGTGCCAGCAGTGAATTCACGACAGGGGGCTACACCGGGGAGCTGTTTTTT	CASSEFTTGGYTGELFF
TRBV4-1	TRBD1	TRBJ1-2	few	TGCGCCAGCAGCCAAACAACGACAGGGGGTAACTATGGCTACACCTTC	CASSQTTTGGNYGYTF
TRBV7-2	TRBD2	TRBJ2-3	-	TGTGCCAGCAGCACGGGACTCTGGCTAGCGGGGGTCACAGATACGCAGTATTTT	CASSTGLWLAGVTDTQYF
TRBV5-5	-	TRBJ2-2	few	TGTGCCAGCAGCTTATCCGTTACCGGGGAGCTGTTTTTT	CASSLSVTGELFF
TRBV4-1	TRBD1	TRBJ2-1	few	TGCGCCAGCAGCCAAGTCACCCCAGGGGGTTCCTACTACAATGAGCAGTTCTTC	CASSQVTPGGSYYNEQFF
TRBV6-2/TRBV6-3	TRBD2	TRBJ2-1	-	TGTGCCAGCAGTTACTCTCCCCGGGGGGGGAGGGAGCAGTTCTTC	CASSYSPRGGREQFF
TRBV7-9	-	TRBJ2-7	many	TGTGCCAGCAGCTTAGCTGGATGGGGGGCGGAGGCCTACGAGCAGTACTTC	CASSLAGWGAEAYEQYF
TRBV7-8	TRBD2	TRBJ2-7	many	TGTGCCAGCGTAGCGGGGGCCTACGAGCAGTACTTC	CASVAGAYEQYF
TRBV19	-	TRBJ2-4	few	TGTGCCAGTAGTGTCCAGGAGGGGAACATTCAGTACTTC	CASSVQEGNIQYF
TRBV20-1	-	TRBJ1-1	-	TGCAGTGCTAGAGTGATCAGTAACACTGAAGCTTTCTTT	CSARVISNTEAFF
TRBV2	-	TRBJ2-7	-	TGTGCCAGCAGTGAGGCCAGGGCCGGAACCTACGAGCAGTACTTC	CASSEARAGTYEQYF
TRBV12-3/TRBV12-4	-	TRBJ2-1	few	TGTGCCAGCAGTTTTATCGACAGTATGGATGAGCAGTTCTTC	CASSFIDSMDEQFF
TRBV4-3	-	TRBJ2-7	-	TGCGCCAGCAGCCAAGACAGGTCCCCCGGGTACGAGCAGTACTTC	CASSQDRSPGYEQYF
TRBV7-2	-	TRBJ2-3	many	TGTGCCAGCAGCTTAGGGGGCGGAAACACAGATACGCAGTATTTT	CASSLGGGNTDTQYF
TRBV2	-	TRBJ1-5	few	TGTGCCAGCAGTGCTGTGGGTTATGTCAATCAGCCCCAGCATTTT	CASSAVGYVNQPQHF
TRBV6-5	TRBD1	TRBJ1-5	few	TGTGCCAGCAGCTACCGGACAGGTAATCAGCCCCAGCATTTT	CASSYRTGNQPQHF
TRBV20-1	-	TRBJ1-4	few	TGCAGTGCTAGAGAAACGCAGGCTGGTGAAAAACTGTTTTTT	CSARETQAGEKLFF
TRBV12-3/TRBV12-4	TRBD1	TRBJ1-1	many	TGTGCCAGCAGTTGGACAGGGGCGAACACTGAAGCTTTCTTT	CASSWTGANTEAFF
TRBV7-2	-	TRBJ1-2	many	TGTGCCAGCAGCTTAGGTACCGAGGGGCACTATGGCTACACCTTC	CASSLGTEGHYGYTF